This passage covers 7 T cell receptor beta chains from one sample sequenced in a study of T-cell reconstitution after alpha-beta-depleted transplantation in children listed by TCRdb under 2016. The library was made by PCR. The sample was run on an Illumina HiSeq 2500. TCR library preparation used molecular barcoding, with unique molecular identifiers applied to normalize quantification of the TCRbeta repertoire. TCRdb passed the public sequencing reads through fastp at Q25 and MiXCR, retaining productive beta sequences. A single entry per CDR3 protein holds the most common genes and DNA from its merged rows. The sample table holds about 22,000 distinct CDR3 sequences, of which approximately 10% were seen once. Jointly, the top ten make up roughly 25% of the sample. This sample comprised PBMCs from the stem cell graft donor, obtained from the stem cell graft. The receptors here all came from a human donor who donated a stem cell graft to a child with chronic granulomatous disease.

This clonotype was detected many times. The rearrangement links TRBV28 to TRBJ2-5; D remains unclear. The ends were cut back, 4 bases at V and 3 bases at J, with 18 bases in the middle. Looked up from germline, CDR1 is MDHEN and CDR2 is SYDVKM. The CDR3 is 16 residues long. CDR3 in amino acids: CASSSPGQEMKETQYF. In DNA, the CDR3 is TGTGCCAGCAGTTCCCCCGGCCAAGAGATGAAAGAGACCCAGTACTTC.

The chain carries TRBV20-1 and TRBJ1-1; 7 nucleotides match TRBD1. The CDR3 length is 12 residues. V dropped 5 bases and J dropped 2; count of bases not matched to a gene: 2. The germline V gene has CDR1 DFQATT and CDR2 SNEGSKA (reference sequence). This CDR3 is CSAGQDNTEAFF. The CDR3 nucleotides are TGCAGTGCTGGACAGGATAACACTGAAGCTTTCTTT.

The count of this clonotype is one. The chain links TRBV20-1 to TRBJ2-5, with D maybe TRBD2 (6 bases). This CDR3 has 16 residues. Deletions cut 0 bases from V and 4 bases from J, with 18 bases between. Germline-derived CDR1 and CDR2 are DFQATT and SNEGSKA (reference sequence). Here the CDR3 DNA reads TGCAGTGCTAGAGATCAAAAGGCGGGAATGGCAGAGACCCAGTACTTC. Residues: CSARDQKAGMAETQYF.

This clonotype appeared many times. This chain links TRBV15 with TRBJ2-1; 8 positions match TRBD2. Trimming at V came to 0 bases and at J to 7 bases, leaving 5 bases not matched to a gene. Germline CDR1 reads LNHNV; CDR2 reads YYDKDF (reference sequence). CDR3 length equals 15 residues. CDR3 in DNA: TGTGCCACCAGCAGAGATTTCGGGGGGGGTAATGAGCAGTTCTTC. Translation: CATSRDFGGGNEQFF.

V is TRBV3-1 and J is TRBJ2-5; 8 bases fit TRBD1. The CDR3 sequence is 15 residues long. J lost 6 bases, V lost 11 bases, and 17 bases had no gene match. Germline V gives CDR1 LGHDT, CDR2 YNNKEL (reference sequence). CDR3 sequence: CASCDEDRGVKTQYF. The CDR3 DNA is TGTGCCTCCTGCGATGAAGACAGGGGCGTAAAGACCCAGTACTTC.

The rearrangement joins TRBV7-2 to TRBJ1-5; D uncertain. This CDR3 is built from 17 residues. Trimming stripped 0 bases from V and 12 bases from J, with 24 bases between. Germline V CDR1 and CDR2: SGHTA, FQGNSA. Written as DNA, the CDR3 is TGTGCCAGCAGCTTAGCCCCCGCCCGGTCCCTAGCAATCAGCCAGCATTTT. Protein product: CASSLAPARSLAISQHF.

This clonotype was observed at least ten times. The chain uses TRBV6-5 and TRBJ1-1; D might be TRBD1 (6 bases). The CDR3 spans 15 residues. The germline CDR1 and CDR2 sequences are MNHEY and SVGAGI. Trimming stripped 0 bases from V and 5 bases from J, with 13 bases between. CDR3 loop: CASSYSTGMVTEAFF. The CDR3 DNA reads as TGTGCCAGCAGTTACTCCACAGGGATGGTAACTGAAGCTTTCTTT.